The T cell receptor (beta chain) under discussion was sequenced for a study of shared clonotypes between healthy human individuals. The study, taken as a whole, reports: Shared clonotypes across all four donors exceeded non-shared ones in generation probability.

With regard to this clone: Its antigen is as yet unknown.

CDR3 length: 17 residues. At a deep level, the assay was run. Generated by immunoSEQ multiplex PCR, the TCRdb table keeps only in-frame clones and is missing some. The table lists millions of clones, around 94% of them singletons. The TCR comes from a man between 18 and 29 years old in good health. Material for sequencing was naive CD4+ T cells sorted from blood. Noted subset: CD45RA+ positively selected. This chain connects TRBV21-1 to TRBJ1-1; the table's D gene call, TRBD1, was not cross checked with the DNA. TRBV21-1 is deemed a pseudogene. In nucleotides, the CDR3 is TGTGCCAGCAGCAAATCCGGGACAGGGGCTAAGAACACTGAAGCTTTCTTT. Its protein product is CASSKSGTGAKNTEAFF.